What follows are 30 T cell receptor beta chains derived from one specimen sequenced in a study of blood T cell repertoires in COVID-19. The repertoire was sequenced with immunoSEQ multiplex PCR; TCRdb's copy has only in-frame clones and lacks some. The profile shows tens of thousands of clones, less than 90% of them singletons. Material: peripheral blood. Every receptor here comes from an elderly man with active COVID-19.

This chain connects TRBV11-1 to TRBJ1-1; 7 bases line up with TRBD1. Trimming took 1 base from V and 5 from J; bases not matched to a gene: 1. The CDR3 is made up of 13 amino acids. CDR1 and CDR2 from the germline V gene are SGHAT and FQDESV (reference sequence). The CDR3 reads CASSLDRGTEAFF. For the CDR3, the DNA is TGTGCCAGCAGCTTAGACAGGGGTACTGAAGCTTTCTTT.

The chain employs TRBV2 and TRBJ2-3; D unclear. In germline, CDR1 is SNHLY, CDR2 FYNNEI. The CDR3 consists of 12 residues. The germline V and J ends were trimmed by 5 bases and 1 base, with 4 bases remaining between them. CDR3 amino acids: CASSLGTDTQYF. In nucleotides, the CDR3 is TGTGCCAGCAGTCTAGGCACAGATACGCAGTATTTT. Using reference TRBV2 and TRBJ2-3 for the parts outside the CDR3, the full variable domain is EPEVTQTPSHQVTQMGQEVILRCVPISNHLYFYWYRQILGQKVEFLVSFYNNEISEKSEIFDDQFSVERPDGSNFTLKIRSTKLEDSAMYFCASSLGTDTQYFGPGTRLTVL.

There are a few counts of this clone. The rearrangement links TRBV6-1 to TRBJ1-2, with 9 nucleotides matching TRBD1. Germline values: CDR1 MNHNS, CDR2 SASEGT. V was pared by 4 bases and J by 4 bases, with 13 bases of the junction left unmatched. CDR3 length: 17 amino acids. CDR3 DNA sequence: TGTGCCAGCAGTGTCGAGCTACCGACAGGGGGAGCCTATGGCTACACCTTC. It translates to CASSVELPTGGAYGYTF.

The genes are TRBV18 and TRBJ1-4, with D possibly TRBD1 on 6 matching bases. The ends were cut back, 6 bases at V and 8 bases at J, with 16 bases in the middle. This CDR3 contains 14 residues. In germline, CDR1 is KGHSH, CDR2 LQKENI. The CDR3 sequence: CASSTGTGNEKLFF. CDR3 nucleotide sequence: TGTGCCAGCTCCACCGGAACAGGGAACGAAAAACTGTTTTTT.

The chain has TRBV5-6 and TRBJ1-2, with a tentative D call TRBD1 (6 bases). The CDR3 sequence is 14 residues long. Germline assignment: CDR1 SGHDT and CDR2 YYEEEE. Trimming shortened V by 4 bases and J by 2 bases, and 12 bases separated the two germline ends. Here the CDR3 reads CASSPRGRNYGYTF. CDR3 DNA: TGTGCCAGCAGCCCCAGGGGTCGGAACTATGGCTACACCTTC.

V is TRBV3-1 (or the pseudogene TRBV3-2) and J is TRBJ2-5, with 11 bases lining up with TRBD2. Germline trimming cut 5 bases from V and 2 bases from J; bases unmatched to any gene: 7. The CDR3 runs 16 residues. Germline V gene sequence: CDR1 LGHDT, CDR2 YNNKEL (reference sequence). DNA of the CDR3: TGTGCCAGCAGCACACGGCGACTAGCGGGGCAAGAGACCCAGTACTTC. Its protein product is CASSTRRLAGQETQYF.

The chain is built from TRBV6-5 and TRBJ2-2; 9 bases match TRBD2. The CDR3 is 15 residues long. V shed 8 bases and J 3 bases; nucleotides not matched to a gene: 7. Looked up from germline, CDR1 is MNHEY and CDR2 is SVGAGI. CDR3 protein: CASAGGPGDTGELFF. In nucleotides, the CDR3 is TGTGCCAGCGCGGGGGGGCCAGGGGACACCGGGGAGCTGTTTTTT.

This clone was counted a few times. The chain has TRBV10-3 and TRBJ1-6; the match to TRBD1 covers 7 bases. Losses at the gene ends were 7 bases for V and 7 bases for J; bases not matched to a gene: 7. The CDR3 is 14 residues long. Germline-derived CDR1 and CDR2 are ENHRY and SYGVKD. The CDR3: CAIKPQGVNSPLHF. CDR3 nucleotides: TGTGCCATCAAACCTCAGGGGGTAAATTCACCCCTCCACTTT.

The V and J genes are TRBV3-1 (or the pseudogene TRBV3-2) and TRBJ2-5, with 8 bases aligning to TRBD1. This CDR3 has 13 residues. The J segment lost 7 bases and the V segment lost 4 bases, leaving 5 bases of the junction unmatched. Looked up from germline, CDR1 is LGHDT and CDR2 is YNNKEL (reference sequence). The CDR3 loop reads CASSRQGFATQYF. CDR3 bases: TGTGCCAGCAGCCGACAGGGGTTTGCGACCCAGTACTTC.

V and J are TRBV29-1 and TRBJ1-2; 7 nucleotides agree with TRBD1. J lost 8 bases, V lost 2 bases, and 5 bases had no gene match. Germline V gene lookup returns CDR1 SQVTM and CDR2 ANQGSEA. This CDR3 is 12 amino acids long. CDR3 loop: CSVEPGQQGYTF. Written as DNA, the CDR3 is TGCAGCGTTGAACCGGGACAGCAGGGCTACACCTTC.

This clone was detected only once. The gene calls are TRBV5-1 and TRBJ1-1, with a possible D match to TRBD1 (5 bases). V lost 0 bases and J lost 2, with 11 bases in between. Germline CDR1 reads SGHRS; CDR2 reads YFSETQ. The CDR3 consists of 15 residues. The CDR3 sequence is CASSLEDMGNTEAFF. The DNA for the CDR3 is TGCGCCAGCAGCTTGGAGGACATGGGTAACACTGAAGCTTTCTTT.

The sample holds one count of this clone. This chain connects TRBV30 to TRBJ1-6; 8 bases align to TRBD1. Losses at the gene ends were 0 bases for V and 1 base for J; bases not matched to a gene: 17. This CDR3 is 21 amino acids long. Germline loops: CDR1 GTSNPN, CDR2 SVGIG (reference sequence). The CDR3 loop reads CAWSVLGDRRRFRSYNSPLHF. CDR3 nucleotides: TGTGCCTGGAGTGTACTTGGGGACAGGAGAAGGTTTCGGTCCTATAATTCACCCCTCCACTTT.

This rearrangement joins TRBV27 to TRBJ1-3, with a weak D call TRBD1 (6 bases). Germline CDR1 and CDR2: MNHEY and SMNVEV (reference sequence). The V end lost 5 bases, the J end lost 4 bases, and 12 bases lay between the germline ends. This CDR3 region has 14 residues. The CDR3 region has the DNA TGTGCCAGCAGTACAGGGTTCTTCGGAAACACCATATATTTT. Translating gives CASSTGFFGNTIYF.

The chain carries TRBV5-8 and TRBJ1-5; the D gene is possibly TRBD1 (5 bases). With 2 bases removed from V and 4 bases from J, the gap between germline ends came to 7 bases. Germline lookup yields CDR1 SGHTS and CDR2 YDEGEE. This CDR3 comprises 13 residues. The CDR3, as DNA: TGTGCCAGCAGCTTACAGGAAAATCAGCCCCAGCATTTT. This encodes CASSLQENQPQHF.

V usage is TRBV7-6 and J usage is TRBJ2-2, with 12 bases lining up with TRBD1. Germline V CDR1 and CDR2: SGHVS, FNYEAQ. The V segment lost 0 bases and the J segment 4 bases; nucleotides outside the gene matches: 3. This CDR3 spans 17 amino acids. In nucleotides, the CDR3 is TGTGCCAGCAGCTTAGCGGGGACAGGGGGCGGCACCGGGGAGCTGTTTTTT. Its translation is CASSLAGTGGGTGELFF.

The CDR3 sequence: CASRLGQGAWEKLFF. CDR3 nucleotides: TGTGCCAGCAGACTCGGACAGGGGGCTTGGGAAAAACTGTTTTTT. The chain has TRBV6-6 and TRBJ1-4, with 11 bases that match TRBD1. Germline values: CDR1 MNHNY, CDR2 SVGAGI (reference sequence). V was clipped by 6 bases and J by 8 bases; unmatched bases: 8. The length of the CDR3 is 15 residues.

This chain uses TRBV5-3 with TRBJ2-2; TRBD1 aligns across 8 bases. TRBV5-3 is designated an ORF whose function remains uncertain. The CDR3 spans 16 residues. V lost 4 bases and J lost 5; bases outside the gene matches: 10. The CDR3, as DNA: TGTGCCAGAAGCCCTTGGACAGGGATTATAACCGGGGAGCTGTTTTTT. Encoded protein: CARSPWTGIITGELFF.

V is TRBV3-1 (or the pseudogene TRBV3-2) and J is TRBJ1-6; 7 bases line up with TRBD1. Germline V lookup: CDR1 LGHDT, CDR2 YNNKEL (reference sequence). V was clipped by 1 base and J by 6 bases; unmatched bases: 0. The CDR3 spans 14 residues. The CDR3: CASSQGTGNSPLHF. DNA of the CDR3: TGTGCCAGCAGCCAAGGGACAGGTAATTCACCCCTCCACTTT.

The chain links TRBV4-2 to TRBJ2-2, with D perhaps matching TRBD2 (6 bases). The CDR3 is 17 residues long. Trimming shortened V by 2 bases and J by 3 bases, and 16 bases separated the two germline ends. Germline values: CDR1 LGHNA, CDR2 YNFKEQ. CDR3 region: CASSQNGASVHTGELFF. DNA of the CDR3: TGTGCCAGCAGCCAAAATGGGGCTAGCGTACACACCGGGGAGCTGTTTTTT.

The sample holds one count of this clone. The chain's CDR3 is CASSQVFQGEAFF. CDR3 bases: TGTGCCAGCAGCCAAGTCTTCCAGGGAGAAGCTTTCTTT. This rearrangement joins TRBV3-1 (or the pseudogene TRBV3-2) to TRBJ1-1; TRBD1 might be the D (5 bases). Germline V gene sequence: CDR1 LGHDT, CDR2 YNNKEL (reference sequence). V lost 1 base, J lost 8 bases, and 11 bases lay in between. This CDR3 comprises 13 residues.

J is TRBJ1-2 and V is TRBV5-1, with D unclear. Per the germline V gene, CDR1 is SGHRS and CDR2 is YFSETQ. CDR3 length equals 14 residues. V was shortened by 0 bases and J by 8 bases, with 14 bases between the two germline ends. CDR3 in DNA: TGCGCCAGCAGCTTGGGACGGGGAGTAGAGGGCTACACCTTC. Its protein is CASSLGRGVEGYTF.

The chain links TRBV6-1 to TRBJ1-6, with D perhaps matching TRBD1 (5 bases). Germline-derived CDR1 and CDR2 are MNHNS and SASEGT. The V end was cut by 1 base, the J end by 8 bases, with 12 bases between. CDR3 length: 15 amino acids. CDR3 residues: CASSEVGGTHSPLHF. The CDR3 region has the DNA TGTGCCAGCAGTGAAGTCGGAGGGACTCATTCACCCCTCCACTTT.

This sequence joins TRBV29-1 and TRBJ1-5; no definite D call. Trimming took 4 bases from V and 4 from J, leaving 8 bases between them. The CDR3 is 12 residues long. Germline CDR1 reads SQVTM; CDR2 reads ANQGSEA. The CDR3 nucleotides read TGCAGCGTTGGGGCAGTAAATCAGCCCCAGCATTTT. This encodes CSVGAVNQPQHF.

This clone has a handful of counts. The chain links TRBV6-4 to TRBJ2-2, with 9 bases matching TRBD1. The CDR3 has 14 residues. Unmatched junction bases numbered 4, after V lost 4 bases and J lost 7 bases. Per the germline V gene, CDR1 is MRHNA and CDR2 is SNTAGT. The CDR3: CASSVGTGHGELFF. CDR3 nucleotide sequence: TGTGCCAGCAGTGTCGGGACAGGGCACGGGGAGCTGTTTTTT.

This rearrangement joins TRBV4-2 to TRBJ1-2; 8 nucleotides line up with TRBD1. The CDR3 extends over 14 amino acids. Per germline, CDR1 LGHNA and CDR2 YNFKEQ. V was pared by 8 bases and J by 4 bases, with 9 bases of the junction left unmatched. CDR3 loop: CASDLTGVGYGYTF. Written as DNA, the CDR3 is TGTGCCAGCGACTTGACAGGGGTTGGCTATGGCTACACCTTC.

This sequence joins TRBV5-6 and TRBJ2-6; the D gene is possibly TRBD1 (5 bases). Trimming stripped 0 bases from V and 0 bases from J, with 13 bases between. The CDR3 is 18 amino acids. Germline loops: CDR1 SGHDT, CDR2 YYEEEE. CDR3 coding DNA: TGTGCCAGCAGCTTGGAGGCCAGGGCGAGCTCTGGGGCCAACGTCCTGACTTTC. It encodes CASSLEARASSGANVLTF.

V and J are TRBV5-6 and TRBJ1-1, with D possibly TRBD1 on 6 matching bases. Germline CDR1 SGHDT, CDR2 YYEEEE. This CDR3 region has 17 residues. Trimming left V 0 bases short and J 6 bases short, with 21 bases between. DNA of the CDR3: TGTGCCAGCAGCTTGGTTTTAACCGGGACAAGGGACCCTGAAGCTTTCTTT. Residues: CASSLVLTGTRDPEAFF.

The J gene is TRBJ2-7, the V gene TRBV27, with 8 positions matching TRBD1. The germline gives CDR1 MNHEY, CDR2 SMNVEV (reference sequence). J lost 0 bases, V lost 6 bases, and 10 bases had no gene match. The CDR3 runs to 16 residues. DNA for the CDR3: TGTGCCAGCAGCAGCTTGGGACAGGAGATCTCCTACGAGCAGTACTTC. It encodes CASSSLGQEISYEQYF.

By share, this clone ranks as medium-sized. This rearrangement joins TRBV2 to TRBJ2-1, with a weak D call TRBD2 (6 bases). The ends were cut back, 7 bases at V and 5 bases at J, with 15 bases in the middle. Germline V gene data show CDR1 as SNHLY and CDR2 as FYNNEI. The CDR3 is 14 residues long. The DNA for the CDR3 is TGTGCCAGCAAGTCCTGGGGACTCAACAATGAGCAGTTCTTC. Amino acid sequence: CASKSWGLNNEQFF.

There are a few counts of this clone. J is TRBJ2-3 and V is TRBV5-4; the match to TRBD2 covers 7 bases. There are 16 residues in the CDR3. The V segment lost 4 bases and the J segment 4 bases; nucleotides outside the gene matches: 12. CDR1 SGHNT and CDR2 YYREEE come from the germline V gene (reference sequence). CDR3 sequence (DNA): TGTGCCAGCAGCCCCAAGAGGGGAGGGATGTCAGATACGCAGTATTTT. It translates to CASSPKRGGMSDTQYF.